The entry that follows covers one TCR beta chain sequence. This record belongs to a study of blood T cell repertoires in COVID-19. Study details: Samples representing acute and convalescent COVID-19 were sourced from the United States, Italy and Spain.

Produced via immunoSEQ multiplex PCR; TCRdb's table is partial and in-frame only. This table holds 150,000 to 180,000 clones, approximately 85% found once. The TCR was taken from a man in his sixties with COVID-19, enrolled during active disease. Input material: peripheral blood.

CDR3 region: CAWSVGQIYGYTF. CDR3 nucleotides: TGTGCCTGGAGTGTGGGACAGATCTATGGCTACACCTTC. This rearrangement joins TRBV30 to TRBJ1-2, with 7 positions matching TRBD1. This CDR3 is 13 amino acids long. CDR1 is GTSNPN, CDR2 SVGIG, per germline (reference sequence). J gave up 4 bases and V 0 bases, and 2 bases lay outside the gene matches.